The 26 T cell receptor beta chains below come from one sample, sequenced in a study of shared clonotypes between healthy human individuals. Clones were read by immunoSEQ multiplex PCR, and TCRdb kept only the in-frame ones, dropping some. The data hold approximately 2.4 million clones, with 90% to 96% observed a single time. The specimen was naive CD4+ T cells sorted from blood. The subset here: CD45RA+ positively selected. Receptors were obtained from a young man in good health.

The CDR3: CASSLEWAGGAGSPLHF. CDR3 in DNA: TGCGCCAGCAGCTTGGAATGGGCAGGGGGCGCTGGTTCACCCCTCCACTTT. The gene calls are TRBV5-1 and TRBJ1-6, with 8 positions matching TRBD1. Trimming removed 0 bases from V and 9 bases from J; junction bases left unmatched: 11. CDR1 and CDR2 (germline): SGHRS, YFSETQ. CDR3 length equals 17 residues.

The chain is built from TRBV5-6 and TRBJ1-4, with 8 positions matching TRBD1. Germline CDR1 and CDR2: SGHDT and YYEEEE. After removal of 4 bases from V and 8 bases from J, the junction contained 4 bases not matched to a gene. The CDR3 spans 13 residues. This CDR3 is CASSPDRDEKLFF. For the CDR3, the DNA is TGTGCCAGCAGCCCGGACAGGGACGAAAAACTGTTTTTT. The whole variable domain, remainder taken from reference TRBV5-6 and TRBJ1-4, is DAGVTQSPTHLIKTRGQQVTLRCSPKSGHDTVSWYQQALGQGPQFIFQYYEEEERQRGNFPDRFSGHQFPNYSSELNVNALLLGDSALYLCASSPDRDEKLFFGSGTQLSVL.

The V gene is TRBV30, the J gene TRBJ1-1; D remains ambiguous. This CDR3 is 13 amino acids long. Deletions cut 3 bases from V and 1 base from J, with 9 bases between. CDR1 is GTSNPN and CDR2 is SVGIG in the germline V gene (reference sequence). CDR3 sequence (DNA): TGTGCCTGGAGAATCTTGGAGAACACTGAAGCTTTCTTT. Its protein product is CAWRILENTEAFF.

Points on this clone: Other DNA sequences from this sample encode an identical CDR3 as well. This chain connects TRBV5-1 to TRBJ1-3; D is undetermined. The CDR3 covers 15 residues. CDR1 and CDR2 from the germline V gene are SGHRS and YFSETQ. The V end was cut by 0 bases, the J end by 2 bases, with 9 bases between. This chain's CDR3 is CASSLEGAAGNTIYF. CDR3 nucleotide sequence: TGCGCCAGCAGCTTGGAGGGTGCGGCTGGAAACACCATATATTTT.

V and J are TRBV5-6 and TRBJ1-3; 9 bases align to TRBD1. This CDR3 spans 16 amino acids. Germline values: CDR1 SGHDT, CDR2 YYEEEE. Trimming at V came to 1 base and at J to 4 bases, leaving 6 bases not matched to a gene. The CDR3 nucleotides are TGTGCCAGCAGCTTGCTACAGGGGGCGGTCGGAAACACCATATATTTT. Amino acid sequence: CASSLLQGAVGNTIYF. The whole variable domain, remainder taken from reference TRBV5-6 and TRBJ1-3, is DAGVTQSPTHLIKTRGQQVTLRCSPKSGHDTVSWYQQALGQGPQFIFQYYEEEERQRGNFPDRFSGHQFPNYSSELNVNALLLGDSALYLCASSLLQGAVGNTIYFGEGSWLTVV.

In its sample, this clone was seen once. The chain couples TRBV6-1 to TRBJ1-2; D perhaps matches TRBD1 (6 bases). Germline V gene lookup returns CDR1 MNHNS and CDR2 SASEGT. V was shortened by 5 bases and J by 8 bases, with 21 bases between the two germline ends. The CDR3 has 15 residues. CDR3 in DNA: TGTGCCAGCAGTCCGGAACAGGGCATGGCTGGGGGCTACACCTTC. Amino acids: CASSPEQGMAGGYTF.

The rearrangement uses TRBV18 and TRBJ1-1; D ambiguous. This CDR3 spans 13 amino acids. Germline CDR1 KGHSH, CDR2 LQKENI. V was clipped by 3 bases and J by 7 bases, with 12 bases between them. The CDR3 DNA sequence: TGTGCCAGCTCACCCCCGGGGAGTAGTGAAGCTTTCTTT. It translates to CASSPPGSSEAFF.

The rearrangement links TRBV6-1 to TRBJ2-1, with D perhaps given as TRBD1 or TRBD2 (5 bases each). CDR3 size: 17 residues. V lost 3 bases to trimming and J lost 1 base, with 16 bases between them. Germline CDR1 is MNHNS and CDR2 is SASEGT. The CDR3 loop reads CASSDGAPLGSYNEQFF. DNA of the CDR3: TGTGCCAGCAGTGACGGGGCTCCCCTTGGGTCCTACAATGAGCAGTTCTTC.

The count of this clone is one. The rearrangement links TRBV11-2 to TRBJ2-5; no definite D call. The CDR3 totals 14 residues. V shed 4 bases and J shed 5 bases, with 14 bases lying between them. Germline V CDR1 and CDR2: SGHAT, FQNNGV. The CDR3 sequence: CASSSDGYAETQYF. CDR3 bases: TGTGCCAGCAGCTCAGACGGCTATGCCGAGACCCAGTACTTC.

The chain uses TRBV6-1 and TRBJ1-5; D possibly corresponds to TRBD1 (5 bases). The CDR3 runs 17 residues. Germline V gene sequence: CDR1 MNHNS, CDR2 SASEGT. The V gene lost 3 bases and the J gene lost 1 base, with 16 bases spanning the gap. Here the CDR3 DNA reads TGTGCCAGCAGTGAGGGGATTTCAAGGGGCAGCAATCAGCCCCAGCATTTT. Its translation is CASSEGISRGSNQPQHF.

As for this clone: The sample holds other DNA sequences that translate to the same CDR3. This chain uses TRBV28 with TRBJ1-1; D gene ambiguous. Trimming removed 3 bases at V and 1 base at J, with 3 bases between. The CDR3 is 12 amino acids. Per the germline V gene, CDR1 is MDHEN and CDR2 is SYDVKM. CDR3 residues: CASSFWNTEAFF. The CDR3, as DNA: TGTGCCAGCAGTTTTTGGAACACTGAAGCTTTCTTT.

The chain links TRBV6-5 to TRBJ1-1; no firm D call. V dropped 0 bases and J dropped 1 base, with 9 bases sitting between them. This CDR3 is 15 amino acids long. Germline V CDR1 and CDR2: MNHEY, SVGAGI. The CDR3 coding sequence is TGTGCCAGCAGTTACTCGAACAGTGCGAACACTGAAGCTTTCTTT. It codes for CASSYSNSANTEAFF.

The rearrangement joins TRBV5-6 to TRBJ2-3; D is uncertain. Trimming removed 2 bases from V and 2 bases from J, with 15 bases in between. The CDR3 length is 16 residues. Germline CDR1 reads SGHDT; CDR2 reads YYEEEE. CDR3 protein: CASSLLGPTTTDTQYF. DNA for the CDR3: TGTGCCAGCAGCTTATTAGGTCCCACAACCACAGATACGCAGTATTTT. Combining the CDR3 with reference TRBV5-6 and TRBJ2-3 gives the whole variable domain DAGVTQSPTHLIKTRGQQVTLRCSPKSGHDTVSWYQQALGQGPQFIFQYYEEEERQRGNFPDRFSGHQFPNYSSELNVNALLLGDSALYLCASSLLGPTTTDTQYFGPGTRLTVL.

The rearrangement links TRBV6-5 to TRBJ1-1; TRBD1 is a possible D gene (6 bases). Germline CDR1 reads MNHEY; CDR2 reads SVGAGI. CDR3 length: 15 residues. Trimming removed 4 bases at V and 5 bases at J, with 17 bases between. The CDR3 DNA reads TGTGCCAGCAGTTCTACGACAGGCTGGGAGACTGAAGCTTTCTTT. This gives the protein CASSSTTGWETEAFF.

This chain links TRBV7-3 with TRBJ1-1; no definite D call. Germline CDR1 is SGHTA and CDR2 is FQGTGA. Trimming removed 6 bases from V and 1 base from J, with 12 bases in between. The CDR3 runs 14 residues. CDR3 nucleotide sequence: TGTGCCAGCAGTTCGGACGGACCGAACACTGAAGCTTTCTTT. Translated: CASSSDGPNTEAFF.

V gene TRBV25-1 combines with J gene TRBJ2-5; unclear D gene. CDR1 MGHDK and CDR2 SYGVNS come from the germline V gene. V was cut by 8 bases and J by 4 bases, with 11 bases left in between. This CDR3 spans 12 amino acids. CDR3 bases: TGTGCCAGCGCTTTATCAATAGAGACCCAGTACTTC. It encodes CASALSIETQYF. Full variable domain (rest looked up from reference TRBV25-1 and TRBJ2-5): EADIYQTPRYLVIGTGKKITLECSQTMGHDKMYWYQQDPGMELHLIHYSYGVNSTEKGDLSSESTVSRIRTEHFPLTLESARPSHTSQYLCASALSIETQYFGPGTRLLVL.

V gene TRBV30 combines with J gene TRBJ2-1; 9 nucleotides align to TRBD1. V shed 5 bases and J 12 bases; nucleotides not matched to a gene: 8. The germline V gene has CDR1 GTSNPN and CDR2 SVGIG (reference sequence). The length of the CDR3 is 12 residues. CDR3 coding DNA: TGTGCCTGGGGTCAAACAGGGGGCTTGCAGTTCTTC. Translating gives CAWGQTGGLQFF.

The J gene is TRBJ2-3, the V gene TRBV5-4; D is possibly TRBD2 (6 bases). From germline, CDR1 is SGHNT and CDR2 YYREEE (reference sequence). V was pared by 6 bases and J by 6 bases, with 17 bases between. The CDR3 sequence is 14 residues long. In DNA form, the CDR3 reads TGTGCCAGCAATCCAGGAGGGAGAGGGGATACGCAGTATTTT. Protein: CASNPGGRGDTQYF.

The chain has TRBV5-1 and TRBJ2-1; possible D gene TRBD2, 5 bases. The germline CDR1 and CDR2 sequences are SGHRS and YFSETQ. Trimming cost V 3 bases and J 6 bases, with 16 bases left between them. The CDR3 is 15 residues long. Written as DNA, the CDR3 is TGCGCCAGCAGCTCGGGGAACCCGGGTGGCAATGAGCAGTTCTTC. Its translation is CASSSGNPGGNEQFF.

The V and J genes are TRBV5-4 and TRBJ2-1; 9 bases map to TRBD2. The V gene's germline CDR1 is SGHNT and CDR2 YYREEE (reference sequence). Trimming took 5 bases from V and 9 from J; bases not matched to a gene: 6. This CDR3 region has 13 residues. CDR3 sequence: CASSAGGRSEQFF. CDR3 in DNA: TGTGCCAGCAGTGCGGGGGGGCGAAGTGAGCAGTTCTTC.

The chain is built from TRBV10-3 and TRBJ1-4, with D uncertain. In germline, CDR1 is ENHRY, CDR2 SYGVKD. This CDR3 region has 13 residues. Trimming removed 6 bases from V and 3 bases from J, with 8 bases in between. CDR3 sequence reads: CAISYGANEKLFF. DNA of the CDR3: TGTGCCATCAGCTACGGGGCTAATGAAAAACTGTTTTTT.

V and J are TRBV18 and TRBJ1-6; D may be TRBD1 (5 bases). CDR3 size: 14 residues. The germline V gene encodes CDR1 KGHSH and CDR2 LQKENI. The V gene lost 3 bases and the J gene lost 7 bases, with 10 bases spanning the gap. CDR3 amino acids: CASSPTETNSPLHF. The CDR3 region has the DNA TGTGCCAGCTCACCGACAGAAACCAATTCACCCCTCCACTTT.

V is TRBV6-5 and J is TRBJ2-7; TRBD1 aligns across 8 bases. The germline CDR1 and CDR2 sequences are MNHEY and SVGAGI. Trimming removed 6 bases from V and 7 bases from J; junction bases left unmatched: 14. The CDR3 is 15 amino acids. CDR3 in amino acids: CASRSRDRLLEEQYF. CDR3 bases: TGTGCCAGCAGGTCCCGGGACAGGTTGCTAGAAGAGCAGTACTTC.

The chain uses TRBV30 and TRBJ1-6, with 11 nucleotides matching TRBD1. Per germline, CDR1 GTSNPN and CDR2 SVGIG (reference sequence). V was pared by 1 base and J by 7 bases, with 9 bases of the junction left unmatched. The CDR3 runs 17 residues. CDR3 in DNA: TGTGCCTGGAGTGGGACAGGGGGCCTTACAAGGAATTCACCCCTCCACTTT. The encoded protein is CAWSGTGGLTRNSPLHF.

The chain employs TRBV7-6 and TRBJ2-5; no firm D call. CDR1 is SGHVS, CDR2 FNYEAQ, per germline. This CDR3 has 12 amino acids. Trimming left V 5 bases short and J 3 bases short, with 7 bases between. In DNA, the CDR3 is TGTGCCAGCAGCCCTTTCGAAGAGACCCAGTACTTC. It translates to CASSPFEETQYF.

The V call is TRBV6-6, the J call TRBJ2-3, with 8 bases lining up with TRBD2. The germline CDR1 and CDR2 sequences are MNHNY and SVGAGI (reference sequence). V lost 7 bases and J lost 3; bases outside the gene matches: 6. The CDR3 is 14 residues long. The CDR3 DNA reads TGTGCCAGCAAGGGCAGCGGGGGAACAGATACGCAGTATTTT. As protein: CASKGSGGTDTQYF.